The 22 T cell receptor beta chains in this list originate from one sample, sequenced in a study of OX40 agonist ivuxolimab in advanced cancers. The table came from immunoSEQ multiplex PCR; TCRdb's copy has only in-frame clones and leaves some out. This sample carries 65,000 to 85,000 clones, approximately 88% of them seen once, and the ten largest clones take just over 0.55%. The sequenced sample was CD4+ or CD8+ T cells sorted from blood, obtained in a trial of the OX40 agonist ivuxolimab. These TCRs come from an adult with an advanced solid tumor such as melanoma, head and neck, liver or kidney cancer.

V is TRBV7-2 and J is TRBJ2-5; 7 bases line up with TRBD1. Germline trimming cut 5 bases from V and 4 bases from J; bases unmatched to any gene: 4. Germline V lookup: CDR1 SGHTA, CDR2 FQGNSA. There are 13 residues in the CDR3. This CDR3 is CASSTWTGETQYF. In DNA form, the CDR3 reads TGTGCCAGCAGCACCTGGACAGGAGAGACCCAGTACTTC.

The chain combines TRBV6-1 with TRBJ1-5; 10 bases align to TRBD1. Germline V gene sequence: CDR1 MNHNS, CDR2 SASEGT. The CDR3 spans 14 residues. V dropped 7 bases and J dropped 5; count of bases not matched to a gene: 5. The CDR3 loop reads CASTPGQGYQPQHF. The DNA of the CDR3 is TGTGCCAGCACGCCGGGACAGGGGTATCAGCCCCAGCATTTT.

The chain uses TRBV15 and TRBJ2-1; D call uncertain. Germline CDR1 and CDR2: LNHNV and YYDKDF (reference sequence). Trimming took 0 bases from V and 9 from J, leaving 9 bases between them. This CDR3 is 13 amino acids long. DNA for the CDR3: TGTGCCACCAGCAGAGATCTTGCGACTGAGCAGTTCTTC. Amino acids: CATSRDLATEQFF.

The chain recombines TRBV2 with TRBJ1-1; the D is unclear. The CDR3 sequence is 11 residues long. CDR1 and CDR2 (germline): SNHLY, FYNNEI. Trimming pared 6 bases from V and 0 bases from J, leaving 2 bases between. The CDR3 region is CASRMNTEAFF. The CDR3 DNA reads as TGTGCCAGCAGGATGAACACTGAAGCTTTCTTT.

V usage is TRBV7-6 and J usage is TRBJ2-2, with unresolved D. This CDR3 is built from 13 residues. Germline lookup yields CDR1 SGHVS and CDR2 FNYEAQ. The germline V and J ends were trimmed by 1 base and 8 bases, with 8 bases remaining between them. The CDR3 DNA follows: TGTGCCAGCAGCTTAGGCAGCGTTGGGGAGCTGTTTTTT. It is translated as CASSLGSVGELFF.

The chain uses TRBV5-4 and TRBJ2-5, with TRBD2 matching over 7 bases. After removal of 0 bases from V and 6 bases from J, the junction contained 5 bases not matched to a gene. The CDR3 contains 14 residues. From germline, CDR1 is SGHNT and CDR2 YYREEE (reference sequence). CDR3 coding DNA: TGTGCCAGCAGCTTGGAGCGGGGCAGGAAGACCCAGTACTTC. Amino acid sequence: CASSLERGRKTQYF.

This sequence joins TRBV6-5 and TRBJ2-1; D is undetermined. The V gene's germline CDR1 is MNHEY and CDR2 SVGAGI. This CDR3 spans 14 amino acids. The V gene lost 0 bases and the J gene lost 6 bases, with 9 bases spanning the gap. CDR3 residues: CASSYSGDLNEQFF. The CDR3 nucleotides are TGTGCCAGCAGTTACTCAGGTGATCTCAATGAGCAGTTCTTC.

The genes are TRBV5-5 and TRBJ1-5; a weak D match, TRBD1 (6 bases). The germline gives CDR1 SGHKS, CDR2 YYEKEE (reference sequence). CDR3 length: 14 residues. With 1 base removed from V and 7 bases from J, the gap between germline ends came to 12 bases. The CDR3 loop reads CASSLKGVGQPQHF. CDR3 DNA: TGTGCCAGCAGCTTGAAGGGGGTAGGACAGCCCCAGCATTTT.

The rearrangement links TRBV5-1 to TRBJ2-2; D assignment may be TRBD1 or TRBD2 (6 bases each). This CDR3 is built from 15 residues. V was trimmed by 2 bases and J by 5 bases, leaving 13 bases between them. CDR1 is SGHRS and CDR2 is YFSETQ in the germline V gene. As DNA, the CDR3 is TGCGCCAGCAGCTTCGGGGGCGTAGGAACCGGGGAGCTGTTTTTT. Residues: CASSFGGVGTGELFF.

The V and J genes are TRBV11-3 and TRBJ2-1; 10 bases align to TRBD2. V shed 5 bases and J 7 bases; nucleotides not matched to a gene: 8. The CDR3 extends over 15 amino acids. Germline loops: CDR1 SGHNT, CDR2 YENEEA. CDR3 sequence reads: CASSPSGGAFNEQFF. In DNA form, the CDR3 reads TGTGCCAGCAGCCCAAGCGGGGGGGCCTTTAATGAGCAGTTCTTC.

The rearrangement links TRBV9 to TRBJ2-7, with D hard to call. CDR3 size: 14 residues. Germline-derived CDR1 and CDR2 are SGDLS and YYNGEE. V was clipped by 2 bases and J by 2 bases, with 11 bases between them. CDR3 loop: CASSVGLGTYEQYF. The CDR3 DNA reads as TGTGCCAGCAGCGTTGGCCTGGGGACCTACGAGCAGTACTTC.

This chain joins TRBV27 and TRBJ2-2; 13 bases map to TRBD2. This CDR3 region has 18 residues. V was pared by 3 bases and J by 0 bases, with 4 bases of the junction left unmatched. Per germline, CDR1 MNHEY and CDR2 SMNVEV (reference sequence). The CDR3 spells CASSLLLAGGPNTGELFF. The CDR3, as DNA: TGTGCCAGCAGTTTGTTACTAGCGGGGGGGCCGAACACCGGGGAGCTGTTTTTT.

The V gene is TRBV18, the J gene TRBJ1-4, with a weak D call TRBD1 (5 bases). Germline V gene sequence: CDR1 KGHSH, CDR2 LQKENI. This CDR3 is 14 amino acids long. The V and J ends lost 3 bases and 4 bases respectively, with 9 bases between them. The CDR3 DNA follows: TGTGCCAGCTCACCTGGGGCAGTTAATGAAAAACTGTTTTTT. Translation gives CASSPGAVNEKLFF.

The chain couples TRBV4-2 to TRBJ2-2, with TRBD2 matching over 9 bases. The CDR3 consists of 15 residues. Losses at the gene ends were 1 base for V and 4 bases for J; bases not matched to a gene: 1. Germline CDR1 reads LGHNA; CDR2 reads YNFKEQ. The CDR3 loop reads CASSQGSGGTGELFF. In nucleotides, the CDR3 is TGTGCCAGCAGCCAAGGTAGCGGGGGCACCGGGGAGCTGTTTTTT.

The chain joins TRBV15 to TRBJ1-6; the D gene is possibly TRBD1 (6 bases). Trimming cost V 1 base and J 5 bases, with 9 bases left between them. The CDR3 contains 15 residues. In germline, CDR1 is LNHNV, CDR2 YYDKDF (reference sequence). CDR3 amino acids: CATSRGGHNNSPLHF. CDR3 sequence (DNA): TGTGCCACCAGCAGAGGGGGACACAATAATTCACCCCTCCACTTT.

The chain links TRBV5-1 to TRBJ2-5; 8 bases fit TRBD1. The CDR3 sequence is 15 residues long. With V trimmed by 1 base and J by 4 bases, 6 bases remained unmatched. Germline V lookup: CDR1 SGHRS, CDR2 YFSETQ. The CDR3 nucleotides are TGCGCCAGCAGCTTGATGCAGGGGGCGCGAGAGACCCAGTACTTC. Translating it yields CASSLMQGARETQYF.

This chain uses TRBV2 with TRBJ2-2, with D possibly called TRBD1 or TRBD2 (5 bases each). The CDR3 covers 16 residues. Trimming pared 5 bases from V and 1 base from J, leaving 14 bases between. The germline V gene has CDR1 SNHLY and CDR2 FYNNEI. CDR3: CASSPQGPMNTGELFF. The CDR3 bases are TGTGCCAGCAGTCCCCAGGGACCAATGAACACCGGGGAGCTGTTTTTT.

The V gene is TRBV27, the J gene TRBJ1-6; possible D gene TRBD1, 6 bases. CDR3 length equals 16 residues. With 7 bases removed from V and 6 bases from J, the gap between germline ends came to 19 bases. The germline V gene encodes CDR1 MNHEY and CDR2 SMNVEV (reference sequence). The CDR3 loop reads CASTSRPGAANSPLHF. The CDR3 DNA sequence: TGTGCCAGCACCTCACGGCCGGGGGCGGCTAATTCACCCCTCCACTTT.

Comments on this clone: One end of the junction fails to match germline, which may point to a read error. The genes are TRBV5-1 and TRBJ2-1, with D unresolved. The CDR3 consists of 16 residues. Germline lookup yields CDR1 SGHRS and CDR2 YFSETQ. Here the CDR3 DNA reads TGCGCCAGCAGTTTGGCAGGCAAAATCCCCTACAATGAGCAGTTCTTC. It is translated as CASSLAGKIPYNEQFF.

The chain couples TRBV6-6 to TRBJ2-7; D may be TRBD2 (6 bases). Looked up from germline, CDR1 is MNHNY and CDR2 is SVGAGI (reference sequence). The CDR3 consists of 16 residues. The V end lost 4 bases, the J end lost 0 bases, and 16 bases lay between the germline ends. CDR3 protein: CASSSGGTPVSYEQYF. DNA of the CDR3: TGTGCCAGCAGTTCAGGCGGGACTCCTGTCTCCTACGAGCAGTACTTC.

The chain uses TRBV18 and TRBJ1-5, with a weak D call TRBD1 (6 bases). The germline V and J ends were trimmed by 5 bases and 8 bases, with 13 bases remaining between them. Germline V gene lookup returns CDR1 KGHSH and CDR2 LQKENI. This CDR3 spans 13 amino acids. The CDR3 DNA is TGTGCCAGCTCAAAAAACAGGGAGGAGCCCCAGCATTTT. Translation gives CASSKNREEPQHF.

The V and J genes are TRBV5-5 and TRBJ1-6; tentative D call: TRBD1 (6 bases). CDR3 length equals 16 residues. The germline V gene encodes CDR1 SGHKS and CDR2 YYEKEE (reference sequence). The V gene lost 0 bases and the J gene lost 8 bases, with 15 bases spanning the gap. Here the CDR3 DNA reads TGTGCCAGCAGCTTGGCCCCACAGGGTAGCGATTCACCCCTCCACTTT. Protein sequence: CASSLAPQGSDSPLHF.